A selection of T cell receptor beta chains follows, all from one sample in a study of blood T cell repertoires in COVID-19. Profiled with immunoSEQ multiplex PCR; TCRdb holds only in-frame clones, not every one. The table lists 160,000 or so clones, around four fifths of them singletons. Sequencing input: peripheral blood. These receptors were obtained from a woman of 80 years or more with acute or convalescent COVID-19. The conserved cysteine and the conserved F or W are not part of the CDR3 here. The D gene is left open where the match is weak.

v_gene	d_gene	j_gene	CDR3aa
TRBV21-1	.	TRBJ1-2	ASSKYYTDKRVDT
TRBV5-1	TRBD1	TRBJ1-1	ASSLEGQGGTEAF
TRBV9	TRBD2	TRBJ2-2	ASSVEGLVQGVGEPNTGELF
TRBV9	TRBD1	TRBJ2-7	ASSVGTGSTYEQY
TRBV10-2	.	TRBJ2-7	ASSESLVSGEQY
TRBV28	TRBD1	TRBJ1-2	ASSPGQGAEGYT
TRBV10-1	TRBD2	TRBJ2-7	ASRAGASYEQY
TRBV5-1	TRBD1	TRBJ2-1	ASSLDRASYNEQF
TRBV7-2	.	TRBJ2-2	ASSPRDFTGELF
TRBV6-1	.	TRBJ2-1	ASSDPVTGGPLDEQF
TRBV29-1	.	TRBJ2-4	SVATELAKNIQY
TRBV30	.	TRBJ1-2	ACNREYGYT
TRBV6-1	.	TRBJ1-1	ASSEGGGPEAF
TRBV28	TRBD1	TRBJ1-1	ASSLGDHRGEAF
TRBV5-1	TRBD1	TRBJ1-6	ASSPGTGGNSPLH
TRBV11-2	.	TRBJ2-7	ASSSGGDLDYEQY
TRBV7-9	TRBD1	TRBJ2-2	ASSTGQEKNTGELF
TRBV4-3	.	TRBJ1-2	ASSQDRGLSSRYT
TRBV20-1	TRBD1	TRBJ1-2	SASLGQGYGYT
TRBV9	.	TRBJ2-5	ASSVATGQETQY
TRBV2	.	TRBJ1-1	ASKRVGTEAF
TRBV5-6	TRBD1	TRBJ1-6	ASSTTGTGVLPLH
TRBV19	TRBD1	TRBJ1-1	ASSILTGGTMNTEAF
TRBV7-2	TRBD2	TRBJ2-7	ASSLAGLAALF
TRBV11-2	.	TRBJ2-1	ASSQYSVYNEQF
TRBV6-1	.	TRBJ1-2	ASSELGRNYGYT
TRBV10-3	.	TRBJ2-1	ATQMTGEGRNEQF
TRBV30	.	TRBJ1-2	AARDLDYGYT
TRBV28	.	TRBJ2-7	ASRQGMGVEQY
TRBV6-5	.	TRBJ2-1	ASTLNVPGVHEQF
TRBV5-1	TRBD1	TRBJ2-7	ASSLGRTGASYEQY